Included here is one T cell receptor beta chain sequence, with context. The antigen remains unidentified. From germline, CDR1 is LGHNA and CDR2 YSLEER. The V gene lost 0 bases and the J gene lost 3 bases, with 9 bases spanning the gap. This CDR3 is 15 amino acids long. The data originate from a study of CD8 T cells in ankylosing spondylitis. The study's findings and limits: One TCR beta motif, made up of about 8 highly homologous variants, appeared characteristic of ankylosing spondylitis blood.

Quantitative 5'-RACE with molecular barcodes generated TCR beta libraries. TCRdb called the 5' RACE reads again in MiXCR, with one record for every CDR3 protein. Altogether about 160,000 distinct CDR3 sequences are present, 9.5% to 10% being singletons, with the ten largest covering about 15%. The sample was blood, either unsorted or a sorted T cell fraction (not recorded which). The chain is built from TRBV4-3 and TRBJ2-1; D is perhaps TRBD2 (6 bases). The receptor was isolated from a female donor with ankylosing spondylitis or in good health (not recorded which). This CDR3 is CASSQEWRGYNEQFF. DNA for the CDR3: TGCGCCAGCAGCCAAGAATGGCGGGGCTACAATGAGCAGTTCTTC.